This T cell receptor beta chain came from a study of blood T cell repertoires in COVID-19. On the study more broadly: Samples representing acute and convalescent COVID-19 were sourced from the United States, Italy and Spain. Nucleic acid was either cDNA or gDNA, and it came from T cells, B-cell-depleted T cells, or PBMCs.

In germline, CDR1 is LNHDA, CDR2 SQIVND (reference sequence). The V and J ends lost 5 bases and 1 base respectively, with 8 bases between them. The CDR3 covers 13 residues. Living in under 30 US areas, the participants were between roughly 18 and 90 years of age. Cohorts were based on clinical histories the participants reported. Sequencing was performed with immunoSEQ multiplex PCR; in TCRdb, only in-frame clones are kept and a portion is missing. The sample has about 240,000 clones; over 80% are singletons. The clonotype comes from a woman aged 25 to 45 with acute COVID-19. The chain couples TRBV19 to TRBJ1-1; no reliable D call. Sequencing used PBMCs or T cells enriched from blood (not recorded which). CDR3 sequence: CASSPTSNTEAFF. In DNA, the CDR3 is TGTGCCAGTAGTCCGACATCGAACACTGAAGCTTTCTTT. Variable domain in full (rest from reference TRBV19 and TRBJ1-1): DGGITQSPKYLFRKEGQNVTLSCEQNLNHDAMYWYRQDPGQGLRLIYYSQIVNDFQKGDIAEGYSVSREKKESFPLTVTSAQKNPTAFYLCASSPTSNTEAFFGQGTRLTVV.